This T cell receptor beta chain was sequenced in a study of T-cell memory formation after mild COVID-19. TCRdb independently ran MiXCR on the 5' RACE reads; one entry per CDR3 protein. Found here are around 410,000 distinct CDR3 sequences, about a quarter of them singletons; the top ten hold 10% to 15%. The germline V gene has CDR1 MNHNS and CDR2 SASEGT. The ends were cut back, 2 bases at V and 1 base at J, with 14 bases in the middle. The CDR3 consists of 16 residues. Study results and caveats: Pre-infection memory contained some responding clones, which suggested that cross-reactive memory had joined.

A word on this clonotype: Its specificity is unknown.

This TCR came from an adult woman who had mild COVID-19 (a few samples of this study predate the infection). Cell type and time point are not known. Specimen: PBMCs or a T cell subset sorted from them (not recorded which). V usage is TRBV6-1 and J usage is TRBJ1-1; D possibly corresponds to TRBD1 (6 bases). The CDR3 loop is CASSEPGALGNTEAFF. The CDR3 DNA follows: TGTGCCAGCAGTGAACCGGGGGCTCTGGGGAACACTGAAGCTTTCTTT.